This TCR beta chain was recovered during a study of identical twins (TCRdb year 2016). As for the study more broadly: To test whether fetal clonotypes persist, the study used deep sequencing on TCR alpha and beta repertoires from monozygotic twins, unrelated adults of various ages, and cord blood. To rule out contamination, the twin experiments were replicated at different times with different library preparation protocols. The full study reports these points: Compared with coincidental sharing between unrelated individuals, out-of-frame TCR alpha sequences shared between twins showed an excess of sequences with low generation probability. Invariant T cells such as MAIT and iNKT could partly confound zero-insertion analyses, though diverse VJ usage argued against this for most clonotypes. Abundant cord blood beta clonotypes carried fewer insertions; young adult naive repertoires showed a weaker similar trend, while memory repertoires showed none. Excess twin sharing in beta out-of-frame sequences was weaker because fewer shared sequences lowered the signal-to-noise ratio. Recombination models systematically underestimated out-of-frame TCR alpha sharing in monozygotic twins but agreed with sharing between unrelated individuals. Conclusions relied on cross-sectional statistical analysis, since the same donors could not be followed over many years.

Only healthy Caucasian donors were included. Three pairs of female monozygotic twins, all aged roughly 18 to 29 years, made up the twin cohort. CD4+ and CD8+ T cell populations were isolated with positive isolation kits from Invitrogen. Libraries were constructed by 5' RACE. TCRdb records Illumina HiSeq 2000 as the sequencer. A universal primer binding site was introduced by template switching, and a unique molecular identifier was present in the final cDNA, enabling accurate counting of TCR cDNA molecules. Specific primers in the conserved constant-segment region were used to synthesize first-strand cDNA for TCR alpha and beta chains. To control for contamination, every cDNA library was double barcoded, receiving both a SMART-Mk sample barcode and Illumina barcodes. TruSeq adapter sequences and Illumina sample barcodes were added in two successive PCR steps. The TCR alpha and beta cDNA libraries were sequenced on the Illumina HiSeq platform using custom primers. Under the source paper's analysis protocol: Unique molecular identifiers were extracted from raw reads with MiGEC, and CDR3 positions were determined with MiXCR. For each individual, recombination models were inferred using an EM algorithm with the repgenHMM and IGoR tools. The tcR package in R was used for shared clonotype analysis, with sharing normalized by the product of cloneset sizes. To study raw recombination free of thymic and clonal selection effects, out-of-frame nonproductive sequences were analyzed. TCRdb passed the public sequencing reads through fastp at Q25 and MiXCR, retaining productive beta sequences. One record per CDR3 amino acid sequence lists the most common genes and DNA. The V and J calls and clone size come from TCRdb's table, not from the authors' own analysis. For this sample there are 500,000 to 550,000 distinct CDR3 sequences; approximately 20% appear just once. Together, the top ten hold 0.45% to 0.5% of the sample.

Including the terminal cysteine and phenylalanine, the CDR3 comprises 14 residues. Of all the DNA, just the CDR3 is kept, 42 bases in frame from base 1. V is shortened by 3 bases, J by 5 bases, and the region joining them spans 14 bases. With regard to this clonotype: The antigen this receptor binds is unknown. Base qualities are not provided; no much larger clone lies one nucleotide away.

The same specimen was also included in a second study, on yellow fever vaccine responses in identical twins. The second paper states: According to the authors, the vaccine-induced T cell response in identical twins seemed to be partly convergent and partly specific to each individual. The study precisely tracked vaccine-responding T cell clones in identical twins.

The receptor comes from a young woman in good health. The sequence joins TRBV12-3 or TRBV12-4 to TRBJ2-7; the D segment may tentatively be TRBD1 or TRBD2, each giving 5 matched bases. Input material: CD4+ T cells sorted from blood. In nucleotide form, the sequence is TGTGCCAGCAGTTTTTCAGGGACCAGGGACGAGCAGTACTTC. This is translated as CASSFSGTRDEQYF.